This T cell receptor (beta chain) was identified in a study of blood T cells in healthy people across ages. Donors ranged from about 6 to 90 years old and were healthy Caucasians in Russia. Findings of the study overall: Long-lived and aged donors differed, with more naive CD4+ cells and higher diversity in the long-lived.

PCR was performed a second time for roughly 7 to 12 cycles using a sample-barcoded 5' primer and a J-beta primer mix. A single record per CDR3 protein comes from TCRdb applying MiXCR to the 5' RACE reads. The table records about 730,000 distinct CDR3 sequences, 43% of them present only once. Details on this clonotype: Its antigen is currently unknown.

Germline V lookup: CDR1 DFQATT, CDR2 SNEGSKA (reference sequence). V was pared by 4 bases and J by 2 bases, with 17 bases between. The CDR3 runs to 15 residues. The chain is built from TRBV20-1 and TRBJ1-1; D may be TRBD1 (5 bases). Sequencing was performed on blood. The TCR sequence derives from a woman aged 60-75 years in good health. The CDR3 sequence: CSATFSGTENTEAFF. The CDR3 DNA follows: TGCAGTGCTACTTTTTCCGGGACTGAAAACACTGAAGCTTTCTTT.